Listed here are 19 T cell receptor beta chains from one sample, sequenced in a study of neoadjuvant anti-PD-1 for oral cavity cancer. Data came from immunoSEQ multiplex PCR; TCRdb stores just in-frame clones and leaves some out. The sample holds 8,500 to 9,500 clones, over 70% seen once. The time point: after neoadjuvant nivolumab, at surgical resection. Specimen: PBMCs, collected after nivolumab (anti-PD-1) treatment. The origin of the receptors is a person between 40 and 85 years old with oral cavity squamous cell carcinoma.

This clone has a handful of counts. The chain couples TRBV6-6 to TRBJ2-3, with 11 bases aligning to TRBD2. CDR3 length: 16 residues. CDR1 and CDR2 from the germline V gene are MNHNY and SVGAGI (reference sequence). The ends lost 0 bases at V and 5 bases at J; junction bases unmatched: 4. For the CDR3, the DNA is TGTGCCAGCAGTTACTCACTAGCGGGAGATGGAGATACGCAGTATTTT. Amino acid sequence: CASSYSLAGDGDTQYF.

This chain links TRBV7-2 with TRBJ2-7; 8 bases match TRBD1. The CDR3 sequence is 16 residues long. Germline V lookup: CDR1 SGHTA, CDR2 FQGNSA. Germline trimming cut 4 bases from V and 7 bases from J; bases unmatched to any gene: 15. DNA for the CDR3: TGTGCCAGCAGCTCCTTTTCAGCCAGGGGGCCGAGGGAGCAGTACTTC. This gives the protein CASSSFSARGPREQYF.

The gene calls are TRBV5-6 and TRBJ1-1; D ambiguous. Trimming removed 1 base from V and 4 bases from J, with 5 bases in between. The V gene's germline CDR1 is SGHDT and CDR2 YYEEEE. The CDR3 extends over 12 amino acids. The CDR3 region has the DNA TGTGCCAGCAGCTTGCGGGGCACTGAAGCTTTCTTT. Encoded protein: CASSLRGTEAFF.

The V and J genes are TRBV7-9 and TRBJ2-3, with D unclear. The germline V gene has CDR1 SEHNR and CDR2 FQNEAQ (reference sequence). The length of the CDR3 is 12 residues. The ends were cut back, 8 bases at V and 4 bases at J, with 10 bases in the middle. The CDR3 nucleotides read TGTGCCAGCCGCCCCGTCGCAGATACGCAGTATTTT. This encodes CASRPVADTQYF. Together with reference TRBV7-9 and TRBJ2-3, the CDR3 gives the full variable domain: DTGVSQNPRHKITKRGQNVTFRCDPISEHNRLYWYRQTLGQGPEFLTYFQNEAQLEKSRLLSDRFSAERPKGSFSTLEIQRTEQGDSAMYLCASRPVADTQYFGPGTRLTVL.

V gene TRBV5-1 combines with J gene TRBJ2-2, with no clear D. CDR3 length equals 16 residues. CDR1 and CDR2 (germline): SGHRS, YFSETQ. The ends were cut back, 4 bases at V and 5 bases at J, with 18 bases in the middle. The CDR3 is CASSPNGGSSTGELFF. The CDR3 coding sequence is TGCGCCAGCAGCCCCAATGGCGGCTCATCAACCGGGGAGCTGTTTTTT.

The chain joins TRBV4-1 to TRBJ1-1; perhaps TRBD1 as D (6 bases). The CDR3 runs 16 residues. Germline V gene data show CDR1 as MGHRA and CDR2 as YSYEKL. V dropped 0 bases and J dropped 1 base, with 12 bases sitting between them. Written as DNA, the CDR3 is TGCGCCAGCAGCCAAGATCGGGCAGGGGCGAACACTGAAGCTTTCTTT. Its protein product is CASSQDRAGANTEAFF.

This chain uses TRBV4-1 with TRBJ2-5; 10 positions match TRBD2. V shed 2 bases, J shed 5 bases, and the junction held 5 bases outside the gene matches. Germline V CDR1 and CDR2: MGHRA, YSYEKL. The CDR3 covers 15 residues. This CDR3 is CASSQTSGVRETQYF. The CDR3 DNA reads as TGCGCCAGCAGCCAAACTAGCGGGGTGCGGGAGACCCAGTACTTC.

The chain has TRBV2 and TRBJ1-3; D might be TRBD1 (6 bases). Trimming shortened V by 1 base and J by 0 bases, and 10 bases separated the two germline ends. This CDR3 contains 16 residues. Per germline, CDR1 SNHLY and CDR2 FYNNEI. CDR3 sequence reads: CASSEDRASSGNTIYF. The CDR3 DNA follows: TGTGCCAGCAGTGAAGACAGGGCATCCTCTGGAAACACCATATATTTT.

The chain joins TRBV6-1 to TRBJ1-6; 9 bases agree with TRBD1. The ends lost 2 bases at V and 7 bases at J; junction bases unmatched: 15. This CDR3 comprises 19 residues. The germline CDR1 and CDR2 sequences are MNHNS and SASEGT. The CDR3: CASSEWRGTGIVQNSPLHF. In DNA, the CDR3 is TGTGCCAGCAGTGAATGGCGGGGGACAGGGATCGTCCAGAATTCACCCCTCCACTTT.

The V call is TRBV29-1, the J call TRBJ1-2, with 7 bases aligning to TRBD1. The CDR3 runs to 13 residues. Trimming took 5 bases from V and 8 from J; bases not matched to a gene: 11. Germline V gene data show CDR1 as SQVTM and CDR2 as ANQGSEA. The CDR3 DNA reads as TGCAGCGTTCTATTTCGACAGGGTTTCGGCTACACCTTC. This gives the protein CSVLFRQGFGYTF.

The rearrangement joins TRBV5-4 to TRBJ2-1, with D uncertain. Germline lookup yields CDR1 SGHNT and CDR2 YYREEE (reference sequence). This CDR3 contains 15 residues. V was cut by 0 bases and J by 7 bases, with 14 bases left in between. CDR3 nucleotide sequence: TGTGCCAGCAGCTTGGGGCCAGTTGAGGTAAATGAGCAGTTCTTC. It encodes CASSLGPVEVNEQFF.

The rearrangement uses TRBV5-1 and TRBJ2-1; 10 bases are shared with TRBD2. Germline assignment: CDR1 SGHRS and CDR2 YFSETQ. V trimming: 0 bases; J trimming: 13 bases; junction bases outside the gene matches: 13. This CDR3 spans 16 amino acids. The CDR3 sequence: CASSLAQRLAGHSQFF. For the CDR3, the DNA is TGCGCCAGCAGCTTGGCCCAGAGACTAGCGGGCCATTCTCAGTTCTTC. The whole variable domain, remainder taken from reference TRBV5-1 and TRBJ2-1, is KAGVTQTPRYLIKTRGQQVTLSCSPISGHRSVSWYQQTPGQGLQFLFEYFSETQRNKGNFPGRFSGRQFSNSRSEMNVSTLELGDSALYLCASSLAQRLAGHSQFFGPGTRLTVL.

J is TRBJ1-2 and V is TRBV18; D call uncertain. V was shortened by 5 bases and J by 4 bases, with 14 bases between the two germline ends. The CDR3 spans 14 residues. The germline V gene encodes CDR1 KGHSH and CDR2 LQKENI. For the CDR3, the DNA is TGTGCCAGCTCATCAGAACGAGGACTCTATGGCTACACCTTC. Residues: CASSSERGLYGYTF.

The chain joins TRBV5-6 to TRBJ2-2; D is tentatively TRBD1 or TRBD2 (5 bases each). The V gene's germline CDR1 is SGHDT and CDR2 YYEEEE. V lost 4 bases and J lost 0, with 19 bases in between. This CDR3 contains 18 residues. The CDR3 region has the DNA TGTGCCAGCAGCCCCTCGGGACGGACCGACGCGAACACCGGGGAGCTGTTTTTT. This translates into CASSPSGRTDANTGELFF. The full variable domain, in which reference TRBV5-6 and TRBJ2-2 provide the parts outside the CDR3, is DAGVTQSPTHLIKTRGQQVTLRCSPKSGHDTVSWYQQALGQGPQFIFQYYEEEERQRGNFPDRFSGHQFPNYSSELNVNALLLGDSALYLCASSPSGRTDANTGELFFGEGSRLTVL.

The chain joins TRBV13 to TRBJ2-3, with D possibly being TRBD1 or TRBD2 (6 bases each). The germline V gene has CDR1 PRHDT and CDR2 FYEKMQ (reference sequence). CDR3 length: 16 amino acids. V shed 5 bases and J shed 0 bases, with 15 bases lying between them. Here the CDR3 DNA reads TGTGCCAGCAGCGCTGCCCGGGGGCTTAGCACAGATACGCAGTATTTT. As protein: CASSAARGLSTDTQYF. The full variable domain, rest sourced from reference TRBV13 and TRBJ2-3, is AAGVIQSPRHLIKEKRETATLKCYPIPRHDTVYWYQQGPGQDPQFLISFYEKMQSDKGSIPDRFSAQQFSDYHSELNMSSLELGDSALYFCASSAARGLSTDTQYFGPGTRLTVL.

V gene TRBV2 combines with J gene TRBJ1-5; TRBD1 is a possible D gene (6 bases). Trimming pared 5 bases from V and 4 bases from J, leaving 12 bases between. Per germline, CDR1 SNHLY and CDR2 FYNNEI. The CDR3 runs to 14 residues. The DNA of the CDR3 is TGTGCCAGCAGTCCTCGACAGGCTAATCAGCCCCAGCATTTT. Translated, it gives CASSPRQANQPQHF.

Only a few counts were recorded for this clone. This chain connects TRBV2 to TRBJ2-5; D remains unclear. The V end lost 4 bases, the J end lost 2 bases, and 8 bases lay between the germline ends. Germline V gives CDR1 SNHLY, CDR2 FYNNEI. The CDR3 extends over 13 amino acids. The CDR3 region is CASSGKLQETQYF. The CDR3 nucleotides read TGTGCCAGCAGTGGGAAACTACAAGAGACCCAGTACTTC.

This clone was recorded a few times. Mismatch with germline at one junction end may stem from a read error. The chain is built from TRBV7-2 and TRBJ2-5; D gene ambiguous. This CDR3 contains 15 residues. The germline gives CDR1 SGHTA, CDR2 FQGNSA. This CDR3 reads CASSLVGGAQESQYF. The CDR3 DNA reads as TGTGCCAGCAGCTTAGTGGGCGGAGCACAAGAGTCCCAGTACTTC.

The V gene is TRBV4-2, the J gene TRBJ2-7; either TRBD1 or TRBD2 may supply D (5 bases each). This CDR3 has 15 amino acids. The V gene's germline CDR1 is LGHNA and CDR2 YNFKEQ. V lost 0 bases and J 2 bases, leaving 11 bases between the germline ends. CDR3 sequence (DNA): TGTGCCAGCAGCCAAGATCTAGGGGAGACCTACGAGCAGTACTTC. It codes for CASSQDLGETYEQYF.